This TCR beta chain was found in a study of T cell responses to AZD1222 COVID-19 vaccine. Study context: Second doses that came at about 4 or about 12 weeks were put together.

Findings of the study overall: The study reported that nearly half of spike-specific TCRs target unmutated variant regions. White British people made up most donors, females outnumbered males, and clonal diversity was possibly underestimated.

Trimming took off 3 bases at V and 8 bases at J, with 10 bases between the two ends. The CDR3 covers 12 residues. Using immunoSEQ multiplex PCR, the repertoire was profiled, and TCRdb retains in-frame clones only, with some absent. The profile covers 75,000 to 100,000 clones, with about 89% appearing a single time and roughly 1.5% taken by the ten largest. About this clone: Its antigen is not identified. Other DNA sequences in the sample encode the same CDR3.

The chain couples TRBV12-3 or TRBV12-4 to TRBJ1-2; D not resolved. This TCR was recovered from an adult in good health. The sequencing used peripheral blood, collected on day 0 of AZD1222 vaccination. CDR3 sequence (DNA): TGTGCCAGCAGTTTCGGCCTGGGAGGCTACACCTTC. Its translation: CASSFGLGGYTF.